A single sample gave rise to the 9 T cell receptor beta chains below, sequenced in a study of beta chain features in type 1 diabetes. Study results and caveats: A moderate, significant TCRB CDR3 shortening appeared in type 1 diabetes across four CD4+ subsets.

As every portion of the isolated RNA was reverse transcribed, the sequencing read expressed TCRB transcripts. Using immunoSEQ multiplex PCR, the repertoire was profiled, and TCRdb retains in-frame clones only, with some absent. In the table there are 300,000 to 350,000 clones, 13% of which are singletons. The antigens for these receptors are not known. Sequencing was carried out using naive CD4+ T cells from blood. The source of these receptors is a woman aged 18-30 years with type 1 diabetes.

This clone has a handful of counts. This chain uses TRBV7-9 with TRBJ2-1; possibly TRBD2 for D (6 bases). CDR3 size: 13 residues. Germline V gene lookup returns CDR1 SEHNR and CDR2 FQNEAQ (reference sequence). Trimming left V 2 bases short and J 10 bases short, with 12 bases between. The CDR3 is CASSLTTGLEQFF. CDR3 DNA sequence: TGTGCCAGCAGCTTAACCACGGGACTGGAGCAGTTCTTC. The full variable domain, its missing parts supplied by reference TRBV7-9 and TRBJ2-1, is DTGVSQNPRHKITKRGQNVTFRCDPISEHNRLYWYRQTLGQGPEFLTYFQNEAQLEKSRLLSDRFSAERPKGSFSTLEIQRTEQGDSAMYLCASSLTTGLEQFFGPGTRLTVL.

This chain joins TRBV7-9 and TRBJ2-3, with D possibly matching TRBD2 (6 bases). The CDR3 contains 14 residues. Trimming cost V 5 bases and J 2 bases, with 11 bases left between them. The V gene's germline CDR1 is SEHNR and CDR2 FQNEAQ (reference sequence). The DNA of the CDR3 is TGTGCCAGCAGCCCGGGAGCCTCCACAGATACGCAGTATTTT. It specifies CASSPGASTDTQYF.

This clone was observed a few times. The chain couples TRBV30 to TRBJ2-7; tentative D call: TRBD2 (6 bases). Germline V gene data show CDR1 as GTSNPN and CDR2 as SVGIG (reference sequence). The germline V and J ends were trimmed by 7 bases and 0 bases, with 10 bases remaining between them. This CDR3 comprises 12 residues. CDR3: CASGTYSYEQYF. As DNA, the CDR3 is TGTGCCTCCGGGACTTACTCCTACGAGCAGTACTTC.

V gene TRBV9 combines with J gene TRBJ2-4; 8 bases agree with TRBD2. The CDR3 is 14 amino acids. Looked up from germline, CDR1 is SGDLS and CDR2 is YYNGEE. The V and J ends lost 4 bases and 7 bases, in that order; junction bases with no gene match: 7. In nucleotides, the CDR3 is TGTGCCAGCAGCCCCGGGACTAGAAGTAACATTCAGTACTTC. Protein sequence: CASSPGTRSNIQYF.

This clone appeared a few times. V usage is TRBV30 and J usage is TRBJ1-4, with D perhaps TRBD1 (5 bases). V lost 1 base and J 7 bases, leaving 10 bases between the germline ends. In germline, CDR1 is GTSNPN, CDR2 SVGIG (reference sequence). The CDR3 extends over 13 amino acids. CDR3 region: CAWSAGGVEKLFF. The CDR3 DNA reads TGTGCCTGGAGTGCCGGGGGAGTTGAAAAACTGTTTTTT. Complete variable domain (other parts from reference TRBV30 and TRBJ1-4): SQTIHQWPATLVQPVGSPLSLECTVEGTSNPNLYWYRQAAGRGLQLLFYSVGIGQISSEVPQNLSASRPQDRQFILSSKKLLLSDSGFYLCAWSAGGVEKLFFGSGTQLSVL.

This clone has a handful of counts. The chain links TRBV9 to TRBJ1-3, with D possibly being TRBD1 (5 bases). Trimming removed 3 bases from V and 4 bases from J, with 11 bases in between. The CDR3 is made up of 14 amino acids. From germline, CDR1 is SGDLS and CDR2 YYNGEE. The CDR3 here is CASSDQGAGNTIYF. CDR3 coding DNA: TGTGCCAGCAGCGATCAGGGTGCAGGAAACACCATATATTTT.

This clone was detected a few times. The gene calls are TRBV6-5 and TRBJ1-5, with D hard to call. The length of the CDR3 is 13 residues. CDR1 and CDR2 (germline): MNHEY, SVGAGI. V was shortened by 2 bases and J by 6 bases, with 8 bases between the two germline ends. CDR3: CASSYGGGQPQHF. The CDR3 coding sequence is TGTGCCAGCAGTTACGGCGGTGGTCAGCCCCAGCATTTT.

The J gene is TRBJ1-1, the V gene TRBV9; D possibly corresponds to TRBD1 (6 bases). Germline lookup yields CDR1 SGDLS and CDR2 YYNGEE. The V end was cut by 0 bases, the J end by 4 bases, with 13 bases between. The CDR3 loop spans 15 amino acids. CDR3 loop: CASSVGAGASTEAFF. For the CDR3, the DNA is TGTGCCAGCAGCGTAGGCGCAGGGGCAAGCACTGAAGCTTTCTTT.

This clone was counted only a few times. The J gene is TRBJ1-1, the V gene TRBV6-5; maybe TRBD1 (5 bases). The CDR3 length is 12 residues. Germline V gives CDR1 MNHEY, CDR2 SVGAGI. V was trimmed by 2 bases and J by 7 bases, leaving 8 bases between them. CDR3 DNA: TGTGCCAGCAGTTACGGGGCGAGTGAAGCTTTCTTT. This sequence encodes CASSYGASEAFF.